This entry describes one T cell receptor (beta chain). What it binds is unknown. This specimen belongs to a study of shared clonotypes between healthy human individuals. CDR3 length equals 15 residues. V shed 6 bases and J shed 2 bases, with 17 bases lying between them. The germline V gene has CDR1 MDHEN and CDR2 SYDVKM. All the donors were Caucasian adults who lived in Nashville, Tennessee. Notes on the study in general: The study's rarefaction showed incomplete sorted-subset sequencing despite large depth.

Original processing methods: Filtering was not the same, since immunoSEQ gave junction-only sequences without quality scores. TCRdb's table, derived via immunoSEQ multiplex PCR, lists solely in-frame clones and lacks some. V and J calls and clone size come straight from that table; D and trimming were deduced from the DNA. The sample shows a few million clones, approximately 96% of them seen only once. Sample: naive CD4+ T cells sorted from blood. Subset defined: CD45RA+ positively selected. The clonotype was recovered from a man between 18 and 35 years old in good health. This chain uses TRBV28 with TRBJ2-7; TRBD1 is a possible D gene (5 bases). The CDR3 here is CASSNNEAGTYEQYF. In nucleotides, the CDR3 is TGTGCCAGCAGCAATAATGAGGCAGGGACCTACGAGCAGTACTTC.